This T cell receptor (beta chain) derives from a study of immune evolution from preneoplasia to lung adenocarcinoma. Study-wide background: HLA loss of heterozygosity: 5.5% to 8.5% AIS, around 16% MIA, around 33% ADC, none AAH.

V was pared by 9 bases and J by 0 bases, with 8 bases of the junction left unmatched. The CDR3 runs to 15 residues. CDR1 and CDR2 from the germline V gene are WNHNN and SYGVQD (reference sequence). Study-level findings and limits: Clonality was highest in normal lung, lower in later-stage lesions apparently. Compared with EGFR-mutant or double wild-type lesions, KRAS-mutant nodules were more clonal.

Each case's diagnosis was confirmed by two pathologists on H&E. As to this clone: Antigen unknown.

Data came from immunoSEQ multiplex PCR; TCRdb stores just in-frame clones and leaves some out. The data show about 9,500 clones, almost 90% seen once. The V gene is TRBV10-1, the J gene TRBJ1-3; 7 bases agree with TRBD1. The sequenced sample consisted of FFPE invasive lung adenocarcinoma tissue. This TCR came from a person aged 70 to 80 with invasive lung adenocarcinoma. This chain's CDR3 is CARPTGQASGNTIYF. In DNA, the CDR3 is TGCGCCAGGCCGACAGGGCAGGCCTCTGGAAACACCATATATTTT.